Reported below is one T cell receptor (beta chain). CDR1 and CDR2 from the germline V gene are WSHSY and SAAADI. CDR3 length equals 15 residues. The V gene end was trimmed by 7 bases and the J gene end by 2 bases; junction bases not matched to a gene: 10. 13 Jbeta primers and 60 Vbeta primers were used for the PCR. Sequencing was performed with immunoSEQ multiplex PCR; in TCRdb, only in-frame clones are kept and a portion is missing. The table records around 150,000 clones, approximately 80% of them present only once. The data were obtained in a study of cytomegalovirus exposure and HLA in healthy donors.

The clonotype comes from a man aged 25 to 40 in good health and CMV-seronegative. The material sequenced was PBMCs. The chain is built from TRBV10-2 and TRBJ2-5; 7 bases agree with TRBD2. CDR3 region: CASTSGASGQETQYF. In DNA, the CDR3 is TGCGCCAGCACCTCTGGGGCTAGCGGACAAGAGACCCAGTACTTC.